The present T cell receptor (beta chain) was sequenced within a study of graft-versus-host responses after intestinal transplantation (dated by TCRdb to about 2021). For context, the study as a whole: Multivisceral, liver-intestinal, or isolated intestinal transplants were received by the recipients. Alloreactive clones were identified by sequencing pre-transplant mixed lymphocyte reaction products and comparing these products with unstimulated pre-transplant donor and recipient T cells. A peak of at least 4% donor T cells among recipient peripheral blood mononuclear cells was the definition used for donor T cell macrochimerism. A cohort of more than 20 intestinal transplant recipients, including one retransplant, was enrolled, and a few patients lacking pretransplant specimens were excluded. Every recipient was given anti-thymocyte globulin induction, then maintenance tacrolimus and steroids for about three years. After intestinal transplantation, graft-versus-host and host-versus-graft alloreactive T cell clones in the graft, circulation and bone marrow were tracked using bulk TCR-beta CDR3 sequencing. Rather than being sequenced by the commercial service, samples from a few later patients were sequenced in-house on an Illumina MiSeq and processed with MiXCR. What the authors observed across the whole study: The conclusions were limited by the relatively low number and heterogeneity of the intestinal transplant patients. Early after transplant, peak levels of circulating GvH clones were found to be associated with declines in HvG clones. In patients with donor T cell macrochimerism, the allografts had high GvH to HvG T cell clonal ratios. GvH clones turned up in recipient bone marrow, with some appearing earlier in ileal mucosa or blood, a pattern consistent with an intestinal mucosal origin.

Library preparation was by the immunoSEQ multiplex PCR assay. For most patients, genomic DNA was isolated with the Qiagen DNeasy Blood and Tissue Kit and shipped frozen to Adaptive Biotechnologies for TCR sequencing. For most patients, high-throughput TCR-beta CDR3 sequencing of genomic DNA was performed by Adaptive Biotechnologies. The original methods were these. Adaptive's ImmunoSEQ software supplied the TCR sequencing data for 18 patients, while MiXCR and VDJtools were used to process a few other patients. To correct CD4 versus CD8 sorting errors, sequences present in both subsets at a frequency ratio below 5:1 were removed. CDR3 nucleotide sequences shared by donor and recipient were removed because the origin of these sequences could not be assigned. To be classed as alloreactive, a clone needed at least 2-fold expansion over unstimulated cells and a minimum CFSE-low frequency of 0.002% (template counts) or 0.001% (read counts). Clones detected in sequenced pre-transplant spleen, lymph node, or MLR CFSE-low populations of the donor or recipient were defined as mappable. Cumulative frequency of alloreactive clones was calculated as a percentage of all sequences weighted by copy number. TCRdb provides this immuneACCESS table in a form limited to in-frame rearrangements. Some clones are lacking; in checked studies, under half of them reflect an unresolved V gene, and why the rest are absent is not known. V, J and clone size derive from that table, while D and trimming were established from the DNA sequence. This sample lists about 82,000 clones; 91% were detected once. The top ten hold more than 0.075% of the sample.

Measured from the cysteine to the phenylalanine, the CDR3 is 15 residues long. Of all the DNA, just the CDR3 is kept, 45 bases in frame from base 1. The germline V gene yields ENHRY for CDR1 and SYGVKD for CDR2. Ends trimmed: V by 0 bases, J by 1 base; bases unmatched to a gene: 2. The intended sense of this specimen's time point label: cells obtained before transplantation from donor or recipient. CD3+CD4+ and CD3+CD8+ populations were FACS-sorted from unstimulated pre-transplant donor and recipient cells taken from spleen or lymph nodes. On this clone itself: The antigen this receptor binds is unknown. The record has no base qualities; no much larger clone is one base away.

The receptor chain draws on TRBV10-3 and TRBJ1-1, and TRBD1 aligns with 7 junction nucleotides. The sample was unstimulated CD4+ T cells sorted from spleen or lymph node cells, taken before intestinal transplant. This TCR was recovered from a human donor who received an intestinal transplant. The DNA sequence is TGTGCCATCAGTGAGTCGACAGGGAGGAACACTGAAGCTTTCTTT. It is translated as CAISESTGRNTEAFF.